This T cell receptor (beta chain) was recovered during a study of blood T cell repertoires in COVID-19. The V gene lost 6 bases and the J gene lost 0 bases, with 11 bases spanning the gap. Germline V lookup: CDR1 ENHRY, CDR2 SYGVKD. This CDR3 comprises 14 residues. Profiling relied on immunoSEQ multiplex PCR, and the TCRdb table lists in-frame clones only, not all of them. The sample records roughly 57,000 clones, over 60% being singletons. The rearrangement joins TRBV10-3 to TRBJ2-5; D not certain. The clonotype was recovered from a man younger than 45 with COVID-19, enrolled during active disease. The sequenced sample was peripheral blood. CDR3 DNA: TGTGCCATCAGGCGGTCGGAATACCAAGAGACCCAGTACTTC. Translating gives CAIRRSEYQETQYF.